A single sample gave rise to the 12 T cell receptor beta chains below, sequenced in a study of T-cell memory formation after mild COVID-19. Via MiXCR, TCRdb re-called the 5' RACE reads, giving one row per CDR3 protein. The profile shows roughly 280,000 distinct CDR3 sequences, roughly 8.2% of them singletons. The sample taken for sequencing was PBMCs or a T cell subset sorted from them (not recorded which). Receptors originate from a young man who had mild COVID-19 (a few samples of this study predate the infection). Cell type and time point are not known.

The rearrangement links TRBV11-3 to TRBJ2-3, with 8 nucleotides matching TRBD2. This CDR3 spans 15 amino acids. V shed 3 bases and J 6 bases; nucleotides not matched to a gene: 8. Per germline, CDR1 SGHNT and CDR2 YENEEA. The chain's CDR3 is CASSFSGGQPDTQYF. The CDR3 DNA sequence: TGTGCCAGCAGCTTCTCGGGGGGGCAGCCTGATACGCAGTATTTT.

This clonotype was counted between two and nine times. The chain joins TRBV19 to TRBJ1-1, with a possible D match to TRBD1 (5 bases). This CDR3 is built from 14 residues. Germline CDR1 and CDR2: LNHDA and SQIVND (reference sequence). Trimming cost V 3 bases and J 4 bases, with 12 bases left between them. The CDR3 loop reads CASSIGGRSTEAFF. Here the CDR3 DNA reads TGTGCCAGTAGTATTGGGGGGAGGAGCACTGAAGCTTTCTTT.

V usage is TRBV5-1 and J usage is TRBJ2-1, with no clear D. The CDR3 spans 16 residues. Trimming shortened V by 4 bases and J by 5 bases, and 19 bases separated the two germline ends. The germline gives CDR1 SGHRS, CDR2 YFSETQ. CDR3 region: CASSPAEAPTNNEQFF. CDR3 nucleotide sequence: TGCGCCAGCAGCCCCGCAGAGGCACCCACGAACAATGAGCAGTTCTTC.

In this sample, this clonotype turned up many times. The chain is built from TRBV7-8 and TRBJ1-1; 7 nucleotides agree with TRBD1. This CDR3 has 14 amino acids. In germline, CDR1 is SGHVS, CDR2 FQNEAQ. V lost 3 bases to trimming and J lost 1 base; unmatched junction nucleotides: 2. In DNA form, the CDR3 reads TGTGCCAGCAGCTTGGGACAGCCGAACACTGAAGCTTTCTTT. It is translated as CASSLGQPNTEAFF.

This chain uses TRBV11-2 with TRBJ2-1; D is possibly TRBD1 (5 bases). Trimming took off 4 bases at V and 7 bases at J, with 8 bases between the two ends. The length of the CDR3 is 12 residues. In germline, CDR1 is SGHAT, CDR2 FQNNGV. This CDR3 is CASSSRGNEQFF. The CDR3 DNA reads TGTGCCAGCAGCTCAAGGGGAAATGAGCAGTTCTTC.

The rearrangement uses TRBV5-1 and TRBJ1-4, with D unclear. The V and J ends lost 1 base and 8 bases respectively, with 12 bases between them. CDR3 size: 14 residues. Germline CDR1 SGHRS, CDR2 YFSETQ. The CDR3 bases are TGCGCCAGCAGCTTGCTGGGGATTAACGAAAAACTGTTTTTT. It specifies CASSLLGINEKLFF. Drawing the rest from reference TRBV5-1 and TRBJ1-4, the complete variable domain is KAGVTQTPRYLIKTRGQQVTLSCSPISGHRSVSWYQQTPGQGLQFLFEYFSETQRNKGNFPGRFSGRQFSNSRSEMNVSTLELGDSALYLCASSLLGINEKLFFGSGTQLSVL.

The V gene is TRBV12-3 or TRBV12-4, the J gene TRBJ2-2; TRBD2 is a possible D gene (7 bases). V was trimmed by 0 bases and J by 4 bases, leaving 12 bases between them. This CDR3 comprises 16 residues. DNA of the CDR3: TGTGCCAGCAGTTTAGCGGGGGGGCTACTCACCGGGGAGCTGTTTTTT. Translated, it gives CASSLAGGLLTGELFF.

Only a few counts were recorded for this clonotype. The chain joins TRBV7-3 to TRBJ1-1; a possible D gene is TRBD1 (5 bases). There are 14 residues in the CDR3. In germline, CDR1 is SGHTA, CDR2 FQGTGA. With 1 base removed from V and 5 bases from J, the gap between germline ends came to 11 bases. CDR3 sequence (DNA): TGTGCCAGCAGCTTAAAAGGGGTTCGAACTGAAGCTTTCTTT. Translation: CASSLKGVRTEAFF.

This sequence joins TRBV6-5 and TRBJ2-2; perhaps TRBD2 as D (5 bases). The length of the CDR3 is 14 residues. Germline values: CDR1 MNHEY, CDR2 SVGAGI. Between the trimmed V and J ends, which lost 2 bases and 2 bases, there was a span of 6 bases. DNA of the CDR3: TGTGCCAGCAGTTACCGACTAAACACCGGGGAGCTGTTTTTT. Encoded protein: CASSYRLNTGELFF.

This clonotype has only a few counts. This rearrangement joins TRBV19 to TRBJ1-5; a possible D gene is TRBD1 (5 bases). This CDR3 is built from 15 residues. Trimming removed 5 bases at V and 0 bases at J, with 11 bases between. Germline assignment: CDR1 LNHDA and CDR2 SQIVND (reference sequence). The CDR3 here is CASSPQGSSNQPQHF. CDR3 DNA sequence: TGTGCCAGTAGTCCTCAGGGCTCTAGCAATCAGCCCCAGCATTTT.

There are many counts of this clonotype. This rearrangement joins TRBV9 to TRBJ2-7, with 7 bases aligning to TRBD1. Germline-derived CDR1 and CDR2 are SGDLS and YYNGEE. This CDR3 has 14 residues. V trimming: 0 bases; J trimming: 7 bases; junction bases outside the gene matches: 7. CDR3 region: CASSVGRGTVEQYV. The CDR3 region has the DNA TGTGCCAGCAGCGTAGGCAGGGGGACGGTAGAGCAGTACGTC.

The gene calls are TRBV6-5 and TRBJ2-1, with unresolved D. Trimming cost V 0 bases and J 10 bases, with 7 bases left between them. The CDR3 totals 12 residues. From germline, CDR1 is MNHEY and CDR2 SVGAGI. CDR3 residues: CASSYSSEEQFF. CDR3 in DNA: TGTGCCAGCAGTTACTCTTCGGAAGAGCAGTTCTTC.